This passage covers 20 T cell receptor beta chains from one sample sequenced in a study of blood T cell repertoires in COVID-19. This table comes from immunoSEQ multiplex PCR, and its TCRdb copy is limited to in-frame clones, with some not included. The data hold 140,000 to 150,000 clones, with roughly 84% observed a single time. The specimen was PBMCs or T cells enriched from blood (not recorded which). These receptors were collected from a woman aged 45-59 years who had been exposed to COVID-19.

This chain joins TRBV5-8 and TRBJ2-7; a weak D match, TRBD2 (7 bases). V was pared by 1 base and J by 7 bases, with 21 bases between. CDR3 length equals 16 residues. Germline CDR1 SGHTS, CDR2 YDEGEE. CDR3 nucleotide sequence: TGTGCCAGCAGCTTGTTAATAGCGGGCATCAGGGGAGAGCAGTACTTC. Protein product: CASSLLIAGIRGEQYF.

The chain is built from TRBV19 and TRBJ1-4; 7 nucleotides align to TRBD1. Germline V CDR1 and CDR2: LNHDA, SQIVND (reference sequence). CDR3 length equals 14 residues. The V gene end was trimmed by 8 bases and the J gene end by 8 bases; junction bases not matched to a gene: 11. In DNA form, the CDR3 reads TGTGCCAGTGTCCCTGGAGGGGGCGTCGAAAAACTGTTTTTT. Amino acids: CASVPGGGVEKLFF.

The chain has TRBV2 and TRBJ1-4, with 9 bases identical to TRBD1. The CDR3 runs to 17 residues. The ends lost 2 bases at V and 6 bases at J; junction bases unmatched: 10. Germline V gives CDR1 SNHLY, CDR2 FYNNEI. CDR3 residues: CASSEWRDREEDEKLFF. The CDR3 bases are TGTGCCAGCAGTGAATGGCGGGACAGGGAGGAAGATGAAAAACTGTTTTTT.

The chain employs TRBV11-3 and TRBJ2-2; 10 bases are shared with TRBD1. V was clipped by 5 bases and J by 6 bases; unmatched bases: 9. From germline, CDR1 is SGHNT and CDR2 YENEEA. CDR3 size: 16 residues. The CDR3 spells CASSSGTGASAGELFF. As DNA, the CDR3 is TGTGCCAGCAGCAGCGGGACAGGGGCTTCGGCCGGGGAGCTGTTTTTT.

There are a few counts of this clone. The rearrangement links TRBV4-1 to TRBJ1-2; D uncertain. CDR1 and CDR2 from the germline V gene are MGHRA and YSYEKL. This CDR3 region has 16 residues. Trimming pared 4 bases from V and 0 bases from J, leaving 15 bases between. The CDR3 bases are TGCGCCAGCAGCCCTTATCCGGAGGGAGCTAACTATGGCTACACCTTC. As protein: CASSPYPEGANYGYTF.

This clone showed up just once. V is TRBV6-2 or TRBV6-3 and J is TRBJ1-5; D unresolved. The length of the CDR3 is 13 residues. Trimming left V 0 bases short and J 5 bases short, with 5 bases between. Germline-derived CDR1 and CDR2 are MNHEY and SVGEGT. The DNA for the CDR3 is TGTGCCAGCAGTTACTCCCTAGATCAGCCCCAGCATTTT. Translating gives CASSYSLDQPQHF.

This chain joins TRBV3-1 (or the pseudogene TRBV3-2) and TRBJ1-1; no clear D. V dropped 1 base and J dropped 3 bases, with 15 bases sitting between them. This CDR3 has 16 amino acids. Germline V gene sequence: CDR1 LGHDT, CDR2 YNNKEL (reference sequence). CDR3 coding DNA: TGTGCCAGCAGCCAAGTGGGTCGGGAAACCTACACTGAAGCTTTCTTT. This sequence encodes CASSQVGRETYTEAFF.

A note on this clone: Other DNA sequences in the same sample also yield this CDR3. The chain links TRBV5-6 to TRBJ1-2; no clear D. Germline-derived CDR1 and CDR2 are SGHDT and YYEEEE. The V gene lost 0 bases and the J gene lost 2 bases, with 8 bases spanning the gap. This CDR3 is 14 amino acids long. CDR3 DNA: TGTGCCAGCAGCTTGGTTGGCGGGAACTATGGCTACACCTTC. It codes for CASSLVGGNYGYTF.

The rearrangement uses TRBV15 and TRBJ2-5, with D possibly matching TRBD1 (5 bases). The CDR3 has 13 residues. Looked up from germline, CDR1 is LNHNV and CDR2 is YYDKDF (reference sequence). V dropped 6 bases and J dropped 4 bases, with 12 bases sitting between them. The CDR3 DNA sequence: TGTGCCACCAGAGCAAGGGGTGGAGAGACCCAGTACTTC. Amino acid sequence: CATRARGGETQYF.

The V and J genes are TRBV6-2 or TRBV6-3 and TRBJ1-5, with 7 bases lining up with TRBD1. The CDR3 is 14 residues long. Germline V gene sequence: CDR1 MNHEY, CDR2 SVGEGT. J lost 4 bases, V lost 3 bases, and 3 bases had no gene match. The CDR3 sequence is CASSYGTENQPQHF. The CDR3 DNA reads as TGTGCCAGCAGTTATGGGACAGAGAATCAGCCCCAGCATTTT.

The J gene is TRBJ1-1, the V gene TRBV9, with TRBD1 matching 9 bases. The CDR3 is 14 amino acids. The germline V gene has CDR1 SGDLS and CDR2 YYNGEE. After removal of 5 bases from V and 3 bases from J, the junction contained 5 bases not matched to a gene. CDR3 nucleotides: TGTGCCAGCAGTGCGGACAGGGGAGACACTGAAGCTTTCTTT. It translates to CASSADRGDTEAFF.

The chain is built from TRBV19 and TRBJ2-1; 7 bases align to TRBD2. The CDR3 length is 16 residues. The V gene end was trimmed by 0 bases and the J gene end by 3 bases; junction bases not matched to a gene: 5. Germline assignment: CDR1 LNHDA and CDR2 SQIVND (reference sequence). The CDR3 region is CASSIDLGGSYNEQFF. CDR3 bases: TGTGCCAGTAGTATAGATTTGGGCGGGAGCTACAATGAGCAGTTCTTC. Supplemented by reference TRBV19 and TRBJ2-1, the full variable domain reads DGGITQSPKYLFRKEGQNVTLSCEQNLNHDAMYWYRQDPGQGLRLIYYSQIVNDFQKGDIAEGYSVSREKKESFPLTVTSAQKNPTAFYLCASSIDLGGSYNEQFFGPGTRLTVL.

This chain joins TRBV6-5 and TRBJ1-6, with 7 bases fitting TRBD1. The V gene end was trimmed by 5 bases and the J gene end by 5 bases; junction bases not matched to a gene: 6. CDR1 is MNHEY, CDR2 SVGAGI, per germline. This CDR3 has 15 residues. The CDR3 coding sequence is TGTGCCAGCAGTCGTCTCGGGACAGATAATTCACCCCTCCACTTT. Translating gives CASSRLGTDNSPLHF.

The chain joins TRBV5-4 to TRBJ2-3; TRBD1 aligns across 8 bases. The trim removed 4 bases at V and 2 bases at J, leaving 6 bases unmatched. The CDR3 has 15 residues. CDR1 and CDR2 from the germline V gene are SGHNT and YYREEE (reference sequence). This CDR3 is CASSPRQGYTDTQYF. The CDR3 nucleotides read TGTGCCAGCAGCCCGAGACAGGGGTACACAGATACGCAGTATTTT. The full variable domain, completed using reference TRBV5-4 and TRBJ2-3, is ETGVTQSPTHLIKTRGQQVTLRCSSQSGHNTVSWYQQALGQGPQFIFQYYREEENGRGNFPPRFSGLQFPNYSSELNVNALELDDSALYLCASSPRQGYTDTQYFGPGTRLTVL.

The chain employs TRBV25-1 and TRBJ1-2; no reliable D call. The V gene's germline CDR1 is MGHDK and CDR2 SYGVNS. This CDR3 is 14 amino acids long. Between the trimmed V and J ends, which lost 2 bases and 0 bases, there was a span of 7 bases. This CDR3 reads CASSEQIANYGYTF. The CDR3 DNA is TGTGCCAGCAGTGAACAGATCGCTAACTATGGCTACACCTTC.

The genes are TRBV7-2 and TRBJ2-7; D might be TRBD2 (5 bases). The CDR3 totals 16 residues. V was cut by 5 bases and J by 2 bases, with 19 bases left in between. CDR1 is SGHTA and CDR2 is FQGNSA in the germline V gene. The CDR3: CASSPVGVVSAYEQYF. The CDR3 DNA reads as TGTGCCAGCAGCCCCGTGGGTGTCGTTAGCGCCTACGAGCAGTACTTC.

This chain links TRBV2 with TRBJ1-2; TRBD1 matches at 10 bases. V lost 5 bases to trimming and J lost 8 bases; unmatched junction nucleotides: 5. The CDR3 spans 13 residues. Germline CDR1 reads SNHLY; CDR2 reads FYNNEI. CDR3 loop: CASSPGTGVGYTF. The DNA for the CDR3 is TGTGCCAGCAGTCCCGGGACAGGGGTCGGCTACACCTTC.

The chain employs TRBV4-1 and TRBJ2-2, with TRBD1 matching over 8 bases. The CDR3 consists of 17 residues. The germline V gene encodes CDR1 MGHRA and CDR2 YSYEKL. The J segment lost 5 bases and the V segment lost 8 bases, leaving 16 bases of the junction unmatched. The CDR3: CASHPTAGGAWTGELFF. CDR3 nucleotide sequence: TGCGCCAGCCACCCTACCGCAGGGGGCGCCTGGACCGGGGAGCTGTTTTTT.

This chain links TRBV10-3 with TRBJ2-7; 7 bases match TRBD1. V lost 3 bases to trimming and J lost 0 bases; unmatched junction nucleotides: 2. This CDR3 region has 14 residues. Per the germline V gene, CDR1 is ENHRY and CDR2 is SYGVKD. The CDR3 nucleotides read TGTGCCATCAGTGACAGGGGGAGCTCCTACGAGCAGTACTTC. It codes for CAISDRGSSYEQYF.

By frequency in the sample, this clone is medium-sized (0.01 to 0.1%). The chain links TRBV19 to TRBJ2-7; the match to TRBD1 covers 8 bases. Losses at the gene ends were 2 bases for V and 5 bases for J; bases not matched to a gene: 11. CDR3 length equals 16 residues. Looked up from germline, CDR1 is LNHDA and CDR2 is SQIVND (reference sequence). The CDR3 sequence: CASSILPGQGVDEQYF. In DNA, the CDR3 is TGTGCCAGTAGTATACTCCCCGGACAGGGTGTCGACGAGCAGTACTTC. The full variable domain, with the rest looked up from reference TRBV19 and TRBJ2-7, is DGGITQSPKYLFRKEGQNVTLSCEQNLNHDAMYWYRQDPGQGLRLIYYSQIVNDFQKGDIAEGYSVSREKKESFPLTVTSAQKNPTAFYLCASSILPGQGVDEQYFGPGTRLTVT.